These 3 T cell receptor beta chains originate from one sample sequenced in a study of T cells in Graves' hyperthyroidism and ophthalmopathy (dated by TCRdb to the late 2010s). Libraries were prepared through multiplex PCR. The instrument was an Illumina HiSeq 2000. Amplification of TCR beta CDR3 regions was carried out from RNA transcripts. For the first round of RT-PCR on the TCR CDR3, the HTBI primer set was used together with the Qiagen OneStep RT-PCR kit. Starting from the raw public reads, TCRdb applied fastp trimming at Q25, assembled clones with MiXCR and retained in-frame beta chains. Rows merge per CDR3 protein into single entries with the most common DNA and genes. Across this sample there are fewer than 600,000 distinct CDR3 sequences, with roughly 15% seen only once. Approximately 15% of the sample goes to the ten largest clones. The sample taken for sequencing was blood. Receptors originate from a woman in her thirties or forties with Graves' hyperthyroidism.

This clonotype was counted ten times or more. V is TRBV18 and J is TRBJ2-1; TRBD2 agrees at 7 bases. Per germline, CDR1 KGHSH and CDR2 LQKENI. The trim removed 0 bases at V and 12 bases at J, leaving 5 bases unmatched. The CDR3 consists of 13 residues. The CDR3 coding sequence is TGTGCCAGCTCACCACCTAACGGACTAGGGCAGTTCTTC. Protein sequence: CASSPPNGLGQFF.

There are many counts of this clonotype. The chain couples TRBV7-9 to TRBJ2-1; 7 bases line up with TRBD1. CDR1 is SEHNR, CDR2 FQNEAQ, per germline (reference sequence). CDR3 size: 17 residues. Germline trimming cut 7 bases from V and 0 bases from J; bases unmatched to any gene: 12. This CDR3 is CASKLQSGTASYNEQFF. For the CDR3, the DNA is TGTGCCAGCAAACTCCAATCTGGGACAGCCTCCTACAATGAGCAGTTCTTC.

The rearrangement joins TRBV7-9 to TRBJ2-5; D gene ambiguous. V dropped 1 base and J dropped 0 bases, with 9 bases sitting between them. The CDR3 length is 15 residues. CDR1 and CDR2 (germline): SEHNR, FQNEAQ (reference sequence). The CDR3 here is CASSLGRLNQETQYF. CDR3 bases: TGTGCCAGCAGCTTAGGACGGCTCAACCAAGAGACCCAGTACTTC.